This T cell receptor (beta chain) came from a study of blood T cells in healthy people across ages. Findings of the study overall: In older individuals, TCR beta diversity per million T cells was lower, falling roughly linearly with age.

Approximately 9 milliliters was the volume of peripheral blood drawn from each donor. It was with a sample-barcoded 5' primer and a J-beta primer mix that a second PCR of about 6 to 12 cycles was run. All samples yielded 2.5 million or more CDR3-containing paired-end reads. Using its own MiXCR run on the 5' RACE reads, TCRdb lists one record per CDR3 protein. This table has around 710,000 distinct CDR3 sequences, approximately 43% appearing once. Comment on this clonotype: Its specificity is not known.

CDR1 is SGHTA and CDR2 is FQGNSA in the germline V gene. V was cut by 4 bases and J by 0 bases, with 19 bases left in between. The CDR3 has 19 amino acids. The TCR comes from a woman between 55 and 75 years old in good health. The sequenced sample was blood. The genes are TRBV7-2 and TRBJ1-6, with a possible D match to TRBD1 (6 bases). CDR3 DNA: TGTGCCAGCAGCTCCAGTTCAGGGGTTTGGGGCTCCTATAATTCACCCCTCCACTTT. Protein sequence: CASSSSSGVWGSYNSPLHF.